These 25 T cell receptor beta chains were all obtained from the same sample, sequenced in a study of cytomegalovirus exposure and HLA in healthy donors. Repertoires were generated with immunoSEQ multiplex PCR, while TCRdb's copy carries only in-frame clones and drops some. The sample lists over 250,000 clones, approximately 90% occurring once. Sequenced: PBMCs. These receptors came from a woman in her thirties in good health and CMV-seropositive.

The rearrangement joins TRBV19 to TRBJ1-6; a possible D gene is TRBD1 (5 bases). The germline V gene has CDR1 LNHDA and CDR2 SQIVND (reference sequence). With 4 bases removed from V and 0 bases from J, the gap between germline ends came to 19 bases. The CDR3 contains 19 residues. The CDR3: CASSKSGTLLSSYNSPLHF. The CDR3 nucleotides are TGTGCCAGTAGTAAATCCGGGACTCTTTTGAGCTCCTATAATTCACCCCTCCACTTT.

The chain combines TRBV28 with TRBJ2-2; 8 nucleotides line up with TRBD1. This CDR3 comprises 15 residues. Germline lookup yields CDR1 MDHEN and CDR2 SYDVKM. V was clipped by 5 bases and J by 2 bases; unmatched bases: 4. The CDR3 sequence: CASSGQGANTGELFF. DNA for the CDR3: TGTGCCAGCAGTGGGCAGGGGGCTAACACCGGGGAGCTGTTTTTT. The whole variable domain, remainder taken from reference TRBV28 and TRBJ2-2, is DVKVTQSSRYLVKRTGEKVFLECVQDMDHENMFWYRQDPGLGLRLIYFSYDVKMKEKGDIPEGYSVSREKKERFSLILESASTNQTSMYLCASSGQGANTGELFFGEGSRLTVL.

The rearrangement uses TRBV28 and TRBJ2-3; 13 bases are a match to TRBD2. The CDR3 is 14 amino acids. The V gene's germline CDR1 is MDHEN and CDR2 SYDVKM. The V gene end was trimmed by 4 bases and the J gene end by 7 bases; junction bases not matched to a gene: 2. The CDR3 loop is CASSSGLAGYTQYF. The CDR3 DNA reads as TGTGCCAGCAGTTCGGGACTAGCGGGGTATACGCAGTATTTT.

This chain uses TRBV2 with TRBJ1-5; a possible D gene is TRBD1 (5 bases). This CDR3 is 15 amino acids long. Germline V gene data show CDR1 as SNHLY and CDR2 as FYNNEI. Trimming removed 5 bases at V and 1 base at J, with 12 bases between. CDR3 in DNA: TGTGCCAGCAGTACGGGGACCTTAAGCAATCAGCCCCAGCATTTT. Amino acids: CASSTGTLSNQPQHF.

The rearrangement joins TRBV9 to TRBJ2-2; D remains ambiguous. Germline CDR1 SGDLS, CDR2 YYNGEE. The CDR3 totals 15 residues. Trimming left V 2 bases short and J 0 bases short, with 8 bases between. The CDR3 sequence: CASSVWSANTGELFF. Here the CDR3 DNA reads TGTGCCAGCAGCGTTTGGTCGGCGAACACCGGGGAGCTGTTTTTT.

The chain combines TRBV9 with TRBJ1-1, with no clear D. Germline V lookup: CDR1 SGDLS, CDR2 YYNGEE. CDR3 size: 14 residues. Trimming left V 0 bases short and J 3 bases short, with 9 bases between. The CDR3 nucleotides read TGTGCCAGCAGCGTAGATGCAGCTTACACTGAAGCTTTCTTT. Translated: CASSVDAAYTEAFF.

The rearrangement uses TRBV30 and TRBJ1-2; TRBD1 matches 10 bases. The V and J ends lost 3 bases and 4 bases, in that order; junction bases with no gene match: 5. Germline assignment: CDR1 GTSNPN and CDR2 SVGIG (reference sequence). The CDR3 contains 14 residues. CDR3 residues: CAWRTGTGVYGYTF. CDR3 nucleotides: TGTGCCTGGAGGACCGGGACAGGGGTCTATGGCTACACCTTC.

V and J are TRBV25-1 and TRBJ2-5; 10 bases match TRBD2. The CDR3 runs to 15 residues. Per the germline V gene, CDR1 is MGHDK and CDR2 is SYGVNS. With V trimmed by 4 bases and J by 9 bases, 11 bases remained unmatched. The CDR3 nucleotides read TGTGCCAGCAGTGGACAGCGGGGGGGTATTGGGGCCCAGTACTTC. Translated: CASSGQRGGIGAQYF. The full variable domain, rest sourced from reference TRBV25-1 and TRBJ2-5, is EADIYQTPRYLVIGTGKKITLECSQTMGHDKMYWYQQDPGMELHLIHYSYGVNSTEKGDLSSESTVSRIRTEHFPLTLESARPSHTSQYLCASSGQRGGIGAQYFGPGTRLLVL.

The chain couples TRBV28 to TRBJ1-5; D gene unclear. Trimming removed 2 bases at V and 2 bases at J, with 22 bases between. The CDR3 covers 19 residues. CDR1 and CDR2 from the germline V gene are MDHEN and SYDVKM. Written as DNA, the CDR3 is TGTGCCAGCAGTTTAGGCTTTGGCCCTTGGCGGGGAGGCAATCAGCCCCAGCATTTT. Protein sequence: CASSLGFGPWRGGNQPQHF.

The rearrangement joins TRBV12-2 to TRBJ2-7; the table names TRBD2, a call not compared with the DNA. TRBV12-2 is shown as a pseudogene. The CDR3 extends over 15 amino acids. The CDR3 nucleotides are TGTGCAAGTCGCTTCCTGACTAGCGGGAGCCACGAGCAGTACTTC. Protein product: CASRFLTSGSHEQYF.

The chain joins TRBV19 to TRBJ1-2; D gene ambiguous. The germline V gene has CDR1 LNHDA and CDR2 SQIVND (reference sequence). V dropped 10 bases and J dropped 2 bases, with 17 bases sitting between them. The CDR3 has 14 residues. The CDR3 coding sequence is TGTGCCACCCACCCCGGCGGAGGGAACTATGGCTACACCTTC. Protein sequence: CATHPGGGNYGYTF.

This clone was seen more than once but under ten times. V and J are TRBV9 and TRBJ2-2; D call uncertain. The CDR3 is 13 amino acids. The ends were cut back, 4 bases at V and 6 bases at J, with 10 bases in the middle. The germline V gene encodes CDR1 SGDLS and CDR2 YYNGEE. The CDR3, as DNA: TGTGCCAGCAGCCAACGTGTGGCCGGGGAGCTGTTTTTT. Translation gives CASSQRVAGELFF.

This clone appeared a single time. The chain employs TRBV14 and TRBJ2-1; D remains unclear. Trimming removed 1 base at V and 6 bases at J, with 10 bases between. Germline V gene sequence: CDR1 SGHDN, CDR2 FVKESK. CDR3 length equals 14 residues. The CDR3 spells CASSQGGFGNEQFF. The CDR3 DNA sequence: TGTGCCAGCAGCCAAGGGGGTTTTGGCAATGAGCAGTTCTTC.

This chain connects TRBV29-1 to TRBJ2-7; a possible D gene is TRBD1 (6 bases). This CDR3 is 12 amino acids long. CDR1 and CDR2 (germline): SQVTM, ANQGSEA. Trimming stripped 6 bases from V and 6 bases from J, with 15 bases between. Written as DNA, the CDR3 is TGCAGCGTACAGGGTGGGGCGGGCGAGCAGTACTTC. Translation: CSVQGGAGEQYF.

Regarding this clone: Other DNA sequences in the sample encode the same CDR3. This chain uses TRBV9 with TRBJ1-5; no clear D. The CDR3 extends over 14 amino acids. V dropped 0 bases and J dropped 4 bases, with 8 bases sitting between them. CDR1 is SGDLS, CDR2 YYNGEE, per germline. The DNA of the CDR3 is TGTGCCAGCAGCGTAGAAGGAGGGAATCAGCCCCAGCATTTT. Its protein product is CASSVEGGNQPQHF.

This clone was detected once. The V call is TRBV6-5, the J call TRBJ1-6; 7 bases line up with TRBD1. Germline CDR1 reads MNHEY; CDR2 reads SVGAGI. J was trimmed by 7 bases and V by 3 bases; bases with no gene match: 6. This CDR3 contains 15 residues. CDR3 DNA sequence: TGTGCCAGCAGTTATCAAGGGGGCGAGAATTCACCCCTCCACTTT. Translation: CASSYQGGENSPLHF.

The DNA of the CDR3 is TGCGCCAGCAGCCTGGGCCGGACAGGGATTTTCAATGAGCAGTTCTTC. Translated: CASSLGRTGIFNEQFF. The genes are TRBV5-1 and TRBJ2-1; TRBD1 matches at 8 bases. CDR1 and CDR2 from the germline V gene are SGHRS and YFSETQ. The CDR3 loop spans 16 amino acids. J gave up 6 bases and V 4 bases, and 12 bases lay outside the gene matches.

This clone was observed a handful of times. DNA for the CDR3: TGTGCCAGTAGTTCGAACATAAACACTGAAGCTTTCTTT. It codes for CASSSNINTEAFF. This chain uses TRBV19 with TRBJ1-1; no definite D call. The germline gives CDR1 LNHDA, CDR2 SQIVND (reference sequence). The CDR3 runs 13 residues. Between the trimmed V and J ends, which lost 5 bases and 2 bases, there was a span of 9 bases.

V gene TRBV7-9 combines with J gene TRBJ2-7; TRBD1 matches at 9 bases. This CDR3 is 15 amino acids long. V lost 5 bases, J lost 3 bases, and 8 bases stayed unmatched. The V gene's germline CDR1 is SEHNR and CDR2 FQNEAQ (reference sequence). CDR3 nucleotides: TGTGCCAGCAGCGAGGAGGGACAGGGAGGCTACGAGCAGTACTTC. This codes for CASSEEGQGGYEQYF.

For the CDR3, the DNA is TGTGCCAGCAGCCAAGGAGCCTATGGCTACACCTTC. Translating gives CASSQGAYGYTF. This sequence joins TRBV14 and TRBJ1-2; no clear D gene. The germline V and J ends were trimmed by 1 base and 4 bases, with 4 bases remaining between them. This CDR3 spans 12 amino acids. The V gene's germline CDR1 is SGHDN and CDR2 FVKESK.

The rearrangement links TRBV7-8 to TRBJ2-7; no clear D gene. This CDR3 is built from 13 residues. Germline V lookup: CDR1 SGHVS, CDR2 FQNEAQ. V was shortened by 5 bases and J by 3 bases, with 11 bases between the two germline ends. The CDR3 DNA sequence: TGTGCCAGCAGCGCCCCAGGTTACTACGAGCAGTACTTC. Its protein is CASSAPGYYEQYF.

This chain links TRBV7-9 with TRBJ2-4; TRBD2 matches 7 bases. This CDR3 is built from 16 residues. The germline V gene has CDR1 SEHNR and CDR2 FQNEAQ (reference sequence). J was trimmed by 4 bases and V by 1 base; bases with no gene match: 7. This chain's CDR3 is CASSLVERGGKNIQYF. The DNA for the CDR3 is TGTGCCAGCAGCTTAGTTGAGCGGGGCGGTAAAAACATTCAGTACTTC. The full variable domain, rest sourced from reference TRBV7-9 and TRBJ2-4, is DTGVSQNPRHKITKRGQNVTFRCDPISEHNRLYWYRQTLGQGPEFLTYFQNEAQLEKSRLLSDRFSAERPKGSFSTLEIQRTEQGDSAMYLCASSLVERGGKNIQYFGAGTRLSVL.

The chain couples TRBV2 to TRBJ2-6, with 7 bases that match TRBD1. The V segment lost 10 bases and the J segment 0 bases; nucleotides outside the gene matches: 9. The germline CDR1 and CDR2 sequences are SNHLY and FYNNEI. This CDR3 spans 16 amino acids. CDR3 in amino acids: CAKSGTANSGANVLTF. The CDR3 nucleotides read TGTGCCAAATCCGGGACAGCAAACTCTGGGGCCAACGTCCTGACTTTC.

This chain links TRBV6-5 with TRBJ1-2; 10 positions agree with TRBD1. The germline V gene has CDR1 MNHEY and CDR2 SVGAGI. The CDR3 is 15 residues long. V shed 10 bases and J 4 bases; nucleotides not matched to a gene: 12. The CDR3 bases are TGTGCCACCAGAGGGGACAGGGGATTTGGCTATGGCTACACCTTC. This encodes CATRGDRGFGYGYTF.

The chain couples TRBV7-2 to TRBJ2-1; a possible D gene is TRBD1 (7 bases). Trimming removed 3 bases at V and 7 bases at J, with 13 bases between. Germline values: CDR1 SGHTA, CDR2 FQGNSA. The CDR3 loop spans 14 amino acids. CDR3 sequence reads: CASSFQGGGNEQFF. In DNA form, the CDR3 reads TGTGCCAGCAGCTTTCAGGGGGGCGGGAATGAGCAGTTCTTC.